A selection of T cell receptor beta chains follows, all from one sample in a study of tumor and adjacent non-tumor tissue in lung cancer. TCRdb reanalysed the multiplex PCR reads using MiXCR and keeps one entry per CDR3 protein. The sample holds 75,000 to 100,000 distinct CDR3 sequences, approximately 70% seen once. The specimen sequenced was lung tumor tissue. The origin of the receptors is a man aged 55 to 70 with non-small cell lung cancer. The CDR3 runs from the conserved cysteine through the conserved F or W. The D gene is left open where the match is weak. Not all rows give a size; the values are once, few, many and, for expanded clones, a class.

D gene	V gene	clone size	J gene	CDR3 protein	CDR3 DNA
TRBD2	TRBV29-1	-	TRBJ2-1	CSAEQLAGVNYIEEFF	TGCAGCGCCGAACAACTAGCGGGAGTAAACTACATTGAGGAGTTCTTC
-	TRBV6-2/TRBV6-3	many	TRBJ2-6	CASTRGRISGANVLTF	TGTGCCAGCACCCGGGGGAGAATCTCTGGGGCCAACGTCCTGACTTTC
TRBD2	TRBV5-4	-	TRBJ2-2	CASSTGTSGSWTGELLF	TGTGCCAGCAGCACCGGGACTAGCGGGAGTTGGACTGGGGAGCTGCTTTTT
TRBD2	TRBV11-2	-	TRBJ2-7	CVISRTSGRGSSSYEQYF	TGTGTCATCAGCCGGACTAGCGGGAGGGGGAGCAGCTCCTACGAGCAGTACTTC
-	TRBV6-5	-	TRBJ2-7	CASTQAAGPSEQYF	TGTGCCAGCACCCAAGCGGCGGGCCCGAGCGAACAGTACTTC
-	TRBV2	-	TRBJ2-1	CASSVDEGRYNEQFF	TGTGCCAGCAGTGTGGATGAGGGCAGGTACAATGAGCAGTTCTTC
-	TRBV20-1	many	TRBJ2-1	CSVDRGSSYNEQFF	TGCAGTGTCGACAGAGGCAGCTCCTACAATGAGCAGTTCTTC
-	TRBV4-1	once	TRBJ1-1	CASSPPQGAGTEALF	TGCGCCAGCAGCCCACCTCAAGGGGCGGGCACTGAAGCTCTCTTT
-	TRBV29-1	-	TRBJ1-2	CSASETYGYTF	TGCAGCGCCTCGGAAACCTATGGCTACACCTTC
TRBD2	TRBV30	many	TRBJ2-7	CAWSWASGSNEQYF	TGTGCCTGGAGTTGGGCTAGCGGGAGTAACGAGCAGTACTTC